One and the same sample provided the 17 T cell receptor beta chains below, sequenced in a study of cytomegalovirus exposure and HLA in healthy donors. It was with 60 Vbeta and 13 Jbeta primers that the PCR ran. TCRdb's copy holds only in-frame clones and misses some; the assay was immunoSEQ multiplex PCR. The repertoire consists of 150,000 to 200,000 clones, with around 80% occurring once and the leading ten covering approximately 1.6%. The sample consisted of PBMCs. The receptors originated from a girl aged 5 to 17 in good health and CMV-seropositive.

The gene calls are TRBV7-9 and TRBJ2-7; TRBD1 aligns across 7 bases. The CDR3 has 11 amino acids. V lost 6 bases to trimming and J lost 10 bases; unmatched junction nucleotides: 6. The germline V gene encodes CDR1 SEHNR and CDR2 FQNEAQ (reference sequence). DNA for the CDR3: TGTGCCAGCAGGTCAACAGGGGACCAGTACTTC. Protein sequence: CASRSTGDQYF.

The chain uses TRBV19 and TRBJ2-7; D possibly corresponds to TRBD2 (6 bases). The CDR3 covers 17 residues. Germline V CDR1 and CDR2: LNHDA, SQIVND (reference sequence). V lost 2 bases, J lost 2 bases, and 19 bases lay in between. This CDR3 is CASSIFGGTELPYEQYF. CDR3 in DNA: TGTGCCAGTAGTATATTCGGCGGGACGGAACTCCCCTACGAGCAGTACTTC.

J is TRBJ2-1 and V is TRBV5-8, with D unclear. The CDR3 runs 15 residues. The germline V gene has CDR1 SGHTS and CDR2 YDEGEE. V was pared by 2 bases and J by 4 bases, with 13 bases between. CDR3 loop: CASSLRVPGYNEQFF. For the CDR3, the DNA is TGTGCCAGCAGCTTACGGGTTCCGGGTTACAATGAGCAGTTCTTC.

The chain is built from TRBV21-1 and TRBJ1-5; TRBD1, as called in the table, went unchecked against the DNA. TRBV21-1 is termed a pseudogene. CDR3 length: 18 residues. The CDR3 DNA follows: TGTGCCAGCATCCCAAGCCGAGACAGAGGATATAGCAATCAGCCCCAGCATTTT. It translates to CASIPSRDRGYSNQPQHF.

The chain is built from TRBV4-3 and TRBJ2-7; 9 nucleotides agree with TRBD2. The CDR3 totals 13 residues. Germline CDR1 LGHNA, CDR2 YSLEER. The V gene end was trimmed by 5 bases and the J gene end by 3 bases; junction bases not matched to a gene: 2. CDR3 bases: TGCGCCAGCAGCGGGACTAGCAGCTACGAGCAGTACTTC. Translated, it gives CASSGTSSYEQYF.

The chain links TRBV27 to TRBJ2-3; D perhaps matches TRBD1 (5 bases). The germline CDR1 and CDR2 sequences are MNHEY and SMNVEV (reference sequence). The V end was cut by 6 bases, the J end by 1 base, with 8 bases between. There are 13 residues in the CDR3. As DNA, the CDR3 is TGTGCCAGCAGACAGGTTGGCACAGATACGCAGTATTTT. Its translation is CASRQVGTDTQYF.

The rearrangement uses TRBV10-1 and TRBJ2-7; TRBD2 matches at 10 bases. The CDR3 is 15 amino acids. The V gene end was trimmed by 6 bases and the J gene end by 4 bases; junction bases not matched to a gene: 9. The V gene's germline CDR1 is WNHNN and CDR2 SYGVQD (reference sequence). In DNA form, the CDR3 reads TGCGCCAGCAGAAGGGAGGCTAGCGGGAGTTACGAGCAGTACTTC. Translated: CASRREASGSYEQYF.

This clone was observed a handful of times. The chain uses TRBV10-3 and TRBJ2-1; D may be TRBD2 (6 bases). Trimming took off 10 bases at V and 6 bases at J, with 13 bases between the two ends. The germline gives CDR1 ENHRY, CDR2 SYGVKD. This CDR3 is 12 amino acids long. The CDR3, as DNA: TGTGCCACGACGGGACTGCTCAATGAGCAGTTCTTC. Translating gives CATTGLLNEQFF.

V usage is TRBV7-9 and J usage is TRBJ1-4; 9 nucleotides align to TRBD1. The CDR3 contains 15 residues. The V gene's germline CDR1 is SEHNR and CDR2 FQNEAQ (reference sequence). The J segment lost 8 bases and the V segment lost 3 bases, leaving 7 bases of the junction unmatched. CDR3 in amino acids: CASSFSGQGGEKLFF. The CDR3 DNA reads TGTGCCAGCAGCTTCTCGGGACAGGGCGGGGAAAAACTGTTTTTT.

The chain uses TRBV6-1 and TRBJ2-1; D unclear. V was shortened by 5 bases and J by 8 bases, with 13 bases between the two germline ends. Germline values: CDR1 MNHNS, CDR2 SASEGT. This CDR3 is built from 13 residues. The CDR3 protein is CASSSRSFDEQFF. The CDR3 DNA reads TGTGCCAGCAGTAGCCGGTCCTTCGATGAGCAGTTCTTC.

The rearrangement uses TRBV7-9 and TRBJ1-1, with 9 nucleotides matching TRBD1. CDR1 SEHNR and CDR2 FQNEAQ come from the germline V gene (reference sequence). This CDR3 is 13 amino acids long. Losses at the gene ends were 8 bases for V and 0 bases for J; bases not matched to a gene: 1. The CDR3 DNA is TGTGCCAGCGGACAGGGGATGAACACTGAAGCTTTCTTT. It codes for CASGQGMNTEAFF.

The CDR3 DNA reads TGTGCCAGCAAAACCCAGGGACAGCTTAACTACAATGAGCAGTTCTTC. Translating it yields CASKTQGQLNYNEQFF. This rearrangement joins TRBV27 to TRBJ2-1; TRBD1 agrees at 7 bases. Germline V gives CDR1 MNHEY, CDR2 SMNVEV (reference sequence). With 7 bases clipped from V and 3 bases from J, the junction kept 12 bases outside the gene matches. The CDR3 runs to 16 residues.

The genes are TRBV15 and TRBJ2-1; 7 nucleotides line up with TRBD1. V was clipped by 3 bases and J by 8 bases; unmatched bases: 10. The germline CDR1 and CDR2 sequences are LNHNV and YYDKDF (reference sequence). CDR3 length equals 15 residues. The CDR3 DNA follows: TGTGCCACCAGCAGCAGAACGGGACAGACAGATGAGCAGTTCTTC. Its protein product is CATSSRTGQTDEQFF.

This rearrangement joins TRBV18 to TRBJ2-1; 8 bases line up with TRBD2. The ends lost 6 bases at V and 4 bases at J; junction bases unmatched: 8. The CDR3 covers 15 residues. Germline CDR1 and CDR2: KGHSH and LQKENI. The CDR3 is CASSTGLAGYNEQFF. The CDR3 bases are TGTGCCAGCTCGACCGGACTAGCAGGATACAATGAGCAGTTCTTC.

This clone was detected a few times. This rearrangement joins TRBV27 to TRBJ2-3, with D maybe TRBD1 (6 bases). CDR1 is MNHEY, CDR2 SMNVEV, per germline (reference sequence). The V and J ends lost 8 bases and 11 bases respectively, with 23 bases between them. The CDR3 contains 14 residues. CDR3 residues: CASGIRRQGPRQYF. Written as DNA, the CDR3 is TGTGCCAGCGGAATTCGCCGTCAGGGGCCGAGGCAGTATTTT.

The chain joins TRBV28 to TRBJ2-7; 11 bases line up with TRBD1. This CDR3 is 14 amino acids long. V lost 6 bases and J lost 5; bases outside the gene matches: 6. CDR1 MDHEN and CDR2 SYDVKM come from the germline V gene. As DNA, the CDR3 is TGTGCCAGCAGCCCCGGGACAGGGGGTAACGAGCAGTACTTC. It specifies CASSPGTGGNEQYF.

J is TRBJ1-1 and V is TRBV20-1; D not resolved. The V end lost 6 bases, the J end lost 1 base, and 6 bases lay between the germline ends. The CDR3 runs to 11 residues. Germline CDR1 DFQATT, CDR2 SNEGSKA (reference sequence). Written as DNA, the CDR3 is TGCAGTGCGGCAAAGAACACTGAAGCTTTCTTT. Its translation is CSAAKNTEAFF.